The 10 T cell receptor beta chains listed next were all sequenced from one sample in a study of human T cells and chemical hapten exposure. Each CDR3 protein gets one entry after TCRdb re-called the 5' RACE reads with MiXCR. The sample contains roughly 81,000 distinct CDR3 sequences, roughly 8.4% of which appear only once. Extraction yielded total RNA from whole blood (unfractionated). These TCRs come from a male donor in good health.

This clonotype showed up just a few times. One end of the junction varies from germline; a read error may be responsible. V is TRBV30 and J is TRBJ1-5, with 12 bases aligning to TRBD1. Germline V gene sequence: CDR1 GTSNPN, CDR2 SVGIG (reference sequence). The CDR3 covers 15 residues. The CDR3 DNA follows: TGTGCCTGGAGTCTCGGGACAGGGGGCAAGCAGCCCCAGCATTTT. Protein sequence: CAWSLGTGGKQPQHF.

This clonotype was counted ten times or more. The CDR3 region has the DNA TGCAGCGTTGAATCGGGGGCTGGAAACACCATATATTTT. Translating gives CSVESGAGNTIYF. The chain carries TRBV29-1 and TRBJ1-3, with a weak D call TRBD1 (5 bases). Trimming took off 2 bases at V and 2 bases at J, with 7 bases between the two ends. Germline V gives CDR1 SQVTM, CDR2 ANQGSEA. This CDR3 comprises 13 residues.

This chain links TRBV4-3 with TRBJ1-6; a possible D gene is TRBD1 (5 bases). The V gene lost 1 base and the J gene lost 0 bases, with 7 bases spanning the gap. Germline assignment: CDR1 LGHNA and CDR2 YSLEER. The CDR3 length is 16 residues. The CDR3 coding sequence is TGCGCCAGCAGCCAAGCGCAGGGCTCCTATAATTCACCCCTCCACTTT. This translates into CASSQAQGSYNSPLHF.

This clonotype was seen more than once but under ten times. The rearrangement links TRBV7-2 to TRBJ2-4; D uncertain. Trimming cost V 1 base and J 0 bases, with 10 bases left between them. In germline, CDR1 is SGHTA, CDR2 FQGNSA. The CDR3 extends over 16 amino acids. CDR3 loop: CASSLVPAQAKNIQYF. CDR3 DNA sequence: TGTGCCAGCAGCTTAGTCCCTGCGCAAGCCAAAAACATTCAGTACTTC.

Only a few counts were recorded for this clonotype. Written as DNA, the CDR3 is TGTGCCACCACCCCGACAGGGATGGGGCAGACCCAGTACTTC. This sequence encodes CATTPTGMGQTQYF. The V and J genes are TRBV2 and TRBJ2-5; 7 nucleotides align to TRBD1. V was clipped by 10 bases and J by 6 bases; unmatched bases: 14. The V gene's germline CDR1 is SNHLY and CDR2 FYNNEI. CDR3 size: 14 residues.

DNA for the CDR3: TGCAGCGTTGAAGAGACAGCATATGGCTACACCTTC. This gives the protein CSVEETAYGYTF. The rearrangement joins TRBV29-1 to TRBJ1-2; TRBD1 might be the D (5 bases). This CDR3 has 12 residues. Germline CDR1 SQVTM, CDR2 ANQGSEA. The germline V and J ends were trimmed by 0 bases and 5 bases, with 7 bases remaining between them.

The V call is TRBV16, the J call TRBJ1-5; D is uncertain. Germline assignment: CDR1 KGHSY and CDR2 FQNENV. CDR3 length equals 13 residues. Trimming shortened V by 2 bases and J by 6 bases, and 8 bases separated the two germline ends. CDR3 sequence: CASSQGAGQPQHF. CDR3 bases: TGTGCCAGCAGCCAAGGCGCCGGTCAGCCCCAGCATTTT. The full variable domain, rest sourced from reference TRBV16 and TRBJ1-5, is GEEVAQTPKHLVRGEGQKAKLYCAPIKGHSYVFWYQQVLKNEFKFLISFQNENVFDETGMPKERFSAKCLPNSPCSLEIQATKLEDSAVYFCASSQGAGQPQHFGDGTRLSIL.

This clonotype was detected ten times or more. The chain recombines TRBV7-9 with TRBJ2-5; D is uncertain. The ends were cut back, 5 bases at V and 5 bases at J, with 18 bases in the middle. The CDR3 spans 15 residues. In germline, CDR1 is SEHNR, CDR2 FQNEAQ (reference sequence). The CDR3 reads CASSVGRSEAETQYF. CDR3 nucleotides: TGTGCCAGCAGCGTAGGCCGGTCCGAGGCGGAGACCCAGTACTTC.

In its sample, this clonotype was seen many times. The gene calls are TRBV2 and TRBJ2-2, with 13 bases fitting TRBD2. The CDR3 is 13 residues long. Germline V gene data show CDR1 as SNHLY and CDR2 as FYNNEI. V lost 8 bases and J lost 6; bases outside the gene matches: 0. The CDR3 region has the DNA TGTGCCAGCGGACTAGCGGGAGCCGGGGAGCTGTTTTTT. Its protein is CASGLAGAGELFF.

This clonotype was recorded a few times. In DNA form, the CDR3 reads TGTGCCAGCAGCTTAGCGCCTGAGGGGCGAGGAGAGACCCAGTACTTC. Protein sequence: CASSLAPEGRGETQYF. The chain joins TRBV7-2 to TRBJ2-5; D might be TRBD1 or TRBD2, each matching 5 bases. The CDR3 has 16 amino acids. The germline V gene has CDR1 SGHTA and CDR2 FQGNSA. Trimming removed 0 bases at V and 4 bases at J, with 15 bases between.